These 14 T cell receptor beta chains share one sample of origin, sequenced in a study of blood T cell repertoires in COVID-19. This table comes from immunoSEQ multiplex PCR, and its TCRdb copy is limited to in-frame clones, with some not included. Seen here are approximately 290,000 clones, roughly 90% observed once, and the top ten hold approximately 12%. The source material was peripheral blood. These receptors were collected from a woman aged 25 to 45 with COVID-19, enrolled during active disease.

The rearrangement joins TRBV6-4 to TRBJ1-6; unclear D gene. V was pared by 3 bases and J by 7 bases, with 7 bases between. The CDR3 length is 13 residues. Per the germline V gene, CDR1 is MRHNA and CDR2 is SNTAGT. CDR3 coding DNA: TGTGCCAGCAGTGAACAGCCAAATTCACCCCTCCACTTT. This translates into CASSEQPNSPLHF.

The V gene is TRBV10-3, the J gene TRBJ2-2; D uncertain. Trimming cost V 6 bases and J 4 bases, with 9 bases left between them. The germline V gene has CDR1 ENHRY and CDR2 SYGVKD. This CDR3 region has 13 residues. The CDR3 nucleotides are TGTGCCATCAGCGTACCCGGCACCGGGGAGCTGTTTTTT. Amino acid sequence: CAISVPGTGELFF.

V is TRBV7-9 and J is TRBJ2-7, with a possible D match to TRBD2 (6 bases). From germline, CDR1 is SEHNR and CDR2 FQNEAQ (reference sequence). V lost 7 bases and J lost 0, with 16 bases in between. The CDR3 totals 15 residues. The CDR3 sequence is CASKGPGGASYEQYF. CDR3 DNA: TGTGCCAGCAAAGGCCCTGGCGGGGCCTCCTACGAGCAGTACTTC.

This sequence joins TRBV4-1 and TRBJ1-2; no reliable D call. The CDR3 consists of 15 residues. The V gene's germline CDR1 is MGHRA and CDR2 YSYEKL. The V end lost 4 bases, the J end lost 2 bases, and 14 bases lay between the germline ends. In nucleotides, the CDR3 is TGCGCCAGCAGCCCCTCTGGCAGTGCAAACTATGGCTACACCTTC. It is translated as CASSPSGSANYGYTF.

The chain's CDR3 is CASSFQGGTEAFF. The CDR3 nucleotides read TGTGCCAGCAGCTTTCAGGGGGGCACTGAAGCTTTCTTT. The chain employs TRBV7-6 and TRBJ1-1, with 7 positions matching TRBD1. The V gene end was trimmed by 3 bases and the J gene end by 4 bases; junction bases not matched to a gene: 2. The CDR3 length is 13 residues. CDR1 is SGHVS and CDR2 is FNYEAQ in the germline V gene.

The V call is TRBV6-5, the J call TRBJ2-7, with 7 bases matching TRBD2. The CDR3 has 14 amino acids. Germline CDR1 is MNHEY and CDR2 is SVGAGI. J gave up 4 bases and V 5 bases, and 8 bases lay outside the gene matches. CDR3 DNA sequence: TGTGCCAGCAGTACCCGGGACGGGAGGTACGAGCAGTACTTC. Translating gives CASSTRDGRYEQYF.

CDR3: CASSERGIGELFF. DNA for the CDR3: TGTGCCAGCAGTGAAAGGGGGATCGGGGAGCTGTTTTTT. The chain is built from TRBV2 and TRBJ2-2; D might be TRBD1 (6 bases). CDR1 is SNHLY and CDR2 is FYNNEI in the germline V gene. The CDR3 length is 13 residues. The V end lost 2 bases, the J end lost 7 bases, and 8 bases lay between the germline ends.

The chain couples TRBV6-1 to TRBJ2-7; D gene ambiguous. V lost 4 bases and J 0 bases, leaving 16 bases between the germline ends. CDR3 length: 16 amino acids. Germline values: CDR1 MNHNS, CDR2 SASEGT. This CDR3 reads CASSVRSLKRSYEQYF. The CDR3, as DNA: TGTGCCAGCAGTGTTCGGAGCCTGAAACGCTCCTACGAGCAGTACTTC.

This clone occurred once. This rearrangement joins TRBV19 to TRBJ1-1, with no clear D. V was clipped by 7 bases and J by 4 bases, with 16 bases between them. CDR1 LNHDA and CDR2 SQIVND come from the germline V gene (reference sequence). This CDR3 has 14 amino acids. This CDR3 is CASTQGGHGTEAFF. The CDR3, as DNA: TGTGCCAGTACACAAGGAGGGCATGGCACTGAAGCTTTCTTT.

The chain combines TRBV29-1 with TRBJ1-2; 7 bases are shared with TRBD1. Germline V gene data show CDR1 as SQVTM and CDR2 as ANQGSEA. The CDR3 runs to 15 residues. V was pared by 2 bases and J by 5 bases, with 11 bases of the junction left unmatched. In DNA form, the CDR3 reads TGCAGCGTTGAACCTAACAGGGGTGCCGGATATGGCTACACCTTC. As protein: CSVEPNRGAGYGYTF.

The genes are TRBV5-1 and TRBJ1-1; 9 bases align to TRBD1. The germline V gene has CDR1 SGHRS and CDR2 YFSETQ. Unmatched junction bases numbered 2, after V lost 4 bases and J lost 1 base. The CDR3 sequence is 14 residues long. In DNA form, the CDR3 reads TGCGCCAGCAGCATGGGACAGGGGAACACTGAAGCTTTCTTT. The encoded protein is CASSMGQGNTEAFF.

This chain joins TRBV18 and TRBJ2-7, with TRBD2 matching over 13 bases. The CDR3 is 15 amino acids. Germline assignment: CDR1 KGHSH and CDR2 LQKENI. V was pared by 3 bases and J by 3 bases, with 2 bases of the junction left unmatched. The DNA for the CDR3 is TGTGCCAGCTCACCCGGGACTAGCGGGATCTACGAGCAGTACTTC. Translated, it gives CASSPGTSGIYEQYF.

This chain links TRBV5-1 with TRBJ1-1; TRBD1 agrees at 9 bases. After removal of 0 bases from V and 4 bases from J, the junction contained 7 bases not matched to a gene. The CDR3 spans 16 residues. Germline assignment: CDR1 SGHRS and CDR2 YFSETQ. In DNA, the CDR3 is TGCGCCAGCAGCTTGGATTTACAGGGGGCGCGCACTGAAGCTTTCTTT. It translates to CASSLDLQGARTEAFF.

The chain has TRBV7-6 and TRBJ2-3, with 14 bases that match TRBD2. V lost 5 bases and J lost 4; bases outside the gene matches: 5. The CDR3 covers 16 residues. The germline gives CDR1 SGHVS, CDR2 FNYEAQ. The CDR3 region has the DNA TGTGCCAGCAGCCCTCGACTAGCGGGGGGGCCAGATACGCAGTATTTT. It is translated as CASSPRLAGGPDTQYF.